A single sample is the source of the 24 T cell receptor beta chains below, sequenced in a study of T cells in Graves' hyperthyroidism and ophthalmopathy. Amplified TCR beta CDR3 regions came from RNA transcripts. The HTBI set primed first-round TCR CDR3 RT-PCR. TCRdb fed the multiplex PCR reads into MiXCR, producing one record per CDR3 protein. The profile covers about 95,000 distinct CDR3 sequences, with roughly 37% appearing a single time and about a tenth taken by the ten largest. Specimen: peripheral blood or thyroid tissue (not recorded which). The receptor set was obtained from a woman between 25 and 40 years old with Graves' hyperthyroidism.

This clonotype came up many times. This chain uses TRBV5-1 with TRBJ2-5; TRBD2 agrees at 8 bases. V dropped 0 bases and J dropped 3; count of bases not matched to a gene: 1. The CDR3 contains 14 residues. Germline V lookup: CDR1 SGHRS, CDR2 YFSETQ. The CDR3 DNA is TGCGCCAGCAGCTTGGTAGCGGGAAAAGAGACCCAGTACTTC. The encoded protein is CASSLVAGKETQYF. Full variable domain (rest looked up from reference TRBV5-1 and TRBJ2-5): KAGVTQTPRYLIKTRGQQVTLSCSPISGHRSVSWYQQTPGQGLQFLFEYFSETQRNKGNFPGRFSGRQFSNSRSEMNVSTLELGDSALYLCASSLVAGKETQYFGPGTRLLVL.

This clonotype was observed many times. The chain joins TRBV7-8 to TRBJ1-6; D is possibly TRBD1 (6 bases). Per germline, CDR1 SGHVS and CDR2 FQNEAQ. This CDR3 spans 16 amino acids. The V end was cut by 8 bases, the J end by 7 bases, with 21 bases between. CDR3 in amino acids: CASRPGAPFGNSPLHF. CDR3 DNA sequence: TGTGCCAGCCGACCAGGGGCCCCGTTCGGAAATTCACCCCTCCACTTT.

This clonotype appeared a few times. This chain links TRBV28 with TRBJ1-6; a possible D gene is TRBD1 (5 bases). Germline CDR1 and CDR2: MDHEN and SYDVKM. CDR3 length equals 16 residues. Between the trimmed V and J ends, which lost 7 bases and 7 bases, there was a span of 20 bases. This CDR3 is CASTLNPGLGNSPLHF. In nucleotides, the CDR3 is TGTGCCAGCACCCTAAACCCGGGACTGGGGAATTCACCCCTCCACTTT.

V is TRBV7-6 and J is TRBJ1-5; TRBD1 is a possible D gene (6 bases). Deletions cut 5 bases from V and 7 bases from J, with 18 bases between. The CDR3 extends over 15 amino acids. Germline V gene sequence: CDR1 SGHVS, CDR2 FNYEAQ. CDR3 protein: CASSLDTGRGQPQHF. CDR3 DNA: TGTGCCAGCAGCCTAGATACAGGGCGAGGACAGCCCCAGCATTTT.

This clonotype was recorded at least ten times. DNA of the CDR3: TGTGCCAGCACCCCGTGGGACGGGTGGAACACTGAAGCTTTCTTT. It translates to CASTPWDGWNTEAFF. V gene TRBV27 combines with J gene TRBJ1-1; perhaps TRBD1 as D (5 bases). This CDR3 is 15 amino acids long. Trimming stripped 7 bases from V and 1 base from J, with 16 bases between. Per germline, CDR1 MNHEY and CDR2 SMNVEV (reference sequence).

On this clonotype itself: An end of the junction differs from the germline gene, which may be a read error. This chain connects TRBV5-1 to TRBJ2-6; 12 bases align to TRBD1. Germline V CDR1 and CDR2: SGHRS, YFSETQ. The CDR3 spans 17 residues. The CDR3 spells CASSPGQGASGADVLTF. CDR3 coding DNA: TGCGCCAGCAGCCCGGGACAGGGGGCATCTGGGGCCGACGTCCTGACTTTC.

This clonotype was observed at least ten times. The chain uses TRBV2 and TRBJ1-6, with TRBD1 identical over 7 bases. CDR3 length: 13 residues. J lost 14 bases, V lost 4 bases, and 8 bases had no gene match. CDR1 SNHLY and CDR2 FYNNEI come from the germline V gene. CDR3: CASSGGGGWTLHF. The CDR3 DNA follows: TGTGCCAGCAGTGGAGGGGGCGGCTGGACCCTCCACTTT.

The chain uses TRBV7-8 and TRBJ1-5; 9 nucleotides line up with TRBD1. The germline V gene encodes CDR1 SGHVS and CDR2 FQNEAQ. The CDR3 is 9 residues long. The V gene end was trimmed by 10 bases and the J gene end by 15 bases; junction bases not matched to a gene: 4. CDR3 protein: CATGTGLHF. The CDR3 region has the DNA TGTGCCACCGGGACAGGGCTGCATTTT.

The sample holds many counts of this clonotype. This chain links TRBV5-6 with TRBJ2-3; D may be TRBD1 (6 bases). The V end was cut by 1 base, the J end by 4 bases, with 13 bases between. Germline CDR1 and CDR2: SGHDT and YYEEEE. The CDR3 totals 15 residues. The CDR3 nucleotides read TGTGCCAGCAGCTTGCAGGGGAAAGGGTCAGATACGCAGTATTTT. Translating gives CASSLQGKGSDTQYF.

The table lists this clonotype with a count of one. The rearrangement joins TRBV11-2 to TRBJ2-7; possible D gene TRBD1, 7 bases. Germline assignment: CDR1 SGHAT and CDR2 FQNNGV. Trimming left V 5 bases short and J 3 bases short, with 17 bases between. The CDR3 loop spans 15 amino acids. The CDR3 DNA is TGTGCCAGCAGCCTCCCGGGCGGGACAGTCTACGAGCAGTACTTC. It translates to CASSLPGGTVYEQYF. Full variable domain (rest looked up from reference TRBV11-2 and TRBJ2-7): EAGVAQSPRYKIIEKRQSVAFWCNPISGHATLYWYQQILGQGPKLLIQFQNNGVVDDSQLPKDRFSAERLKGVDSTLKIQPAKLEDSAVYLCASSLPGGTVYEQYFGPGTRLTVT.

The chain joins TRBV7-2 to TRBJ2-5; D remains ambiguous. This CDR3 spans 14 amino acids. The V end was cut by 4 bases, the J end by 5 bases, with 14 bases between. In germline, CDR1 is SGHTA, CDR2 FQGNSA. CDR3 in DNA: TGTGCCAGCAGCTCCCCATGGGCCGGGGAGACCCAGTACTTC. Translation: CASSSPWAGETQYF.

This clonotype was recorded at least ten times. V is TRBV6-5 and J is TRBJ1-1, with 8 bases lining up with TRBD1. Germline values: CDR1 MNHEY, CDR2 SVGAGI. The junction had 17 bases not matched to a gene; V was cut back by 6 bases and J by 5 bases. The CDR3 contains 17 residues. The CDR3 sequence is CASRGFMSRHRGTEAFF. The CDR3 DNA reads as TGTGCCAGCAGGGGATTCATGAGCCGGCACAGGGGGACTGAAGCTTTCTTT.

The rearrangement links TRBV29-1 to TRBJ2-7; maybe TRBD2 (5 bases). The CDR3 covers 14 residues. CDR1 is SQVTM and CDR2 is ANQGSEA in the germline V gene. V was clipped by 5 bases and J by 2 bases, with 16 bases between them. The CDR3 nucleotides are TGCAGCGTTTGGGGAGAGGGCAAGACCTACGAGCAGTACTTC. Amino acid sequence: CSVWGEGKTYEQYF.

This CDR3 is CSVATGVYGYTF. The CDR3 DNA sequence: TGCAGCGTTGCGACAGGCGTCTATGGCTACACCTTC. The V call is TRBV29-1, the J call TRBJ1-2, with D possibly being TRBD1 (6 bases). The V gene lost 4 bases and the J gene lost 4 bases, with 10 bases spanning the gap. The CDR3 has 12 amino acids. Germline assignment: CDR1 SQVTM and CDR2 ANQGSEA.

This clonotype was observed once. V gene TRBV15 combines with J gene TRBJ1-4, with D unclear. Trimming took 3 bases from V and 8 from J, leaving 10 bases between them. Germline V lookup: CDR1 LNHNV, CDR2 YYDKDF (reference sequence). The CDR3 is 13 amino acids. The CDR3 loop is CATSSHGREKLFF. The CDR3 region has the DNA TGTGCCACCAGCAGCCACGGGAGGGAAAAACTGTTTTTT.

The CDR3 nucleotides are TGTGCCACTGGGAGTTGGGGGGAAAACACCGGGGAGCTGTTTTTT. Amino acid sequence: CATGSWGENTGELFF. The chain recombines TRBV28 with TRBJ2-2; D might be TRBD2 (6 bases). The CDR3 sequence is 15 residues long. Germline CDR1 MDHEN, CDR2 SYDVKM. Trimming took off 10 bases at V and 2 bases at J, with 17 bases between the two ends.

The count of this clonotype is one. A read error may account for a junction end that differs from germline. The chain couples TRBV6-5 to TRBJ2-5; D uncertain. CDR1 is MNHEY and CDR2 is SVGAGI in the germline V gene. This CDR3 comprises 14 residues. CDR3 sequence reads: CTSSPLCGQETQYF. The CDR3, as DNA: TGTACCAGCAGTCCCCTCTGTGGCCAAGAGACCCAGTACTTC.

This clonotype was found many times. The rearrangement joins TRBV3-1 to TRBJ2-7, with a weak D call TRBD2 (6 bases). Germline V gene sequence: CDR1 LGHDT, CDR2 YNNKEL (reference sequence). The CDR3 totals 14 residues. The germline V and J ends were trimmed by 6 bases and 2 bases, with 14 bases remaining between them. DNA of the CDR3: TGTGCCAGCAGTCACCGGGACTCTACCTACGAGCAGTACTTC. Translating gives CASSHRDSTYEQYF.

In this sample, this clonotype turned up many times. The V and J genes are TRBV24-1 and TRBJ2-3, with 9 bases matching TRBD1. Germline V CDR1 and CDR2: KGHDR, SFDVKD. The V segment lost 0 bases and the J segment 4 bases; nucleotides outside the gene matches: 7. The CDR3 is made up of 17 amino acids. CDR3 region: CATSDLGKQGASDTQYF. CDR3 sequence (DNA): TGTGCCACCAGTGATTTGGGGAAACAGGGGGCTTCAGATACGCAGTATTTT.

The chain links TRBV7-2 to TRBJ2-5; no definite D call. Deletions cut 8 bases from V and 5 bases from J, with 18 bases between. Germline CDR1 SGHTA, CDR2 FQGNSA. The CDR3 sequence is 14 residues long. The CDR3 DNA follows: TGTGCCAGCGAAACGGAGAACACCGGGGAGACCCAGTACTTC. It codes for CASETENTGETQYF.

This clonotype occurred many times. This chain joins TRBV10-3 and TRBJ1-2, with D tentatively TRBD1 (5 bases). Germline loops: CDR1 ENHRY, CDR2 SYGVKD. V gave up 0 bases and J gave up 7 bases, with 21 bases separating them. The CDR3 is made up of 17 amino acids. The chain's CDR3 is CAISESLGRGMKGGYTF. For the CDR3, the DNA is TGTGCCATCAGTGAGTCGTTAGGACGGGGGATGAAAGGTGGCTACACCTTC.

About this clonotype: A read error may explain this, as a much larger clone is one base away. The chain combines TRBV5-6 with TRBJ1-1; D might be TRBD1 (6 bases). The CDR3 consists of 12 residues. Germline CDR1 and CDR2: SGHDT and YYEEEE. The CDR3 bases are TGTGCCAACAGCGGGGACACCTTCGAAGCTTTCTTT. Translating gives CANSGDTFEAFF.

This clonotype has ten or more counts. The chain recombines TRBV28 with TRBJ2-7; 7 positions match TRBD1. CDR1 and CDR2 (germline): MDHEN, SYDVKM. CDR3 size: 14 residues. V lost 8 bases to trimming and J lost 3 bases; unmatched junction nucleotides: 10. CDR3 sequence: CASAGSGTDYEQYF. The CDR3 DNA reads as TGTGCCAGCGCTGGTTCCGGGACAGACTACGAGCAGTACTTC.

As for this clonotype: At one boundary the junction diverges from the germline segment, which might be a read error. V is TRBV7-2 and J is TRBJ2-7; 10 bases agree with TRBD2. The CDR3 extends over 14 amino acids. CDR1 is SGHTA, CDR2 FQGNSA, per germline. The CDR3 DNA reads as TGTGCCAGCAGCTCTAGCGGGAGCTCCTACGAGCGGTACTTC. This encodes CASSSSGSSYERYF.